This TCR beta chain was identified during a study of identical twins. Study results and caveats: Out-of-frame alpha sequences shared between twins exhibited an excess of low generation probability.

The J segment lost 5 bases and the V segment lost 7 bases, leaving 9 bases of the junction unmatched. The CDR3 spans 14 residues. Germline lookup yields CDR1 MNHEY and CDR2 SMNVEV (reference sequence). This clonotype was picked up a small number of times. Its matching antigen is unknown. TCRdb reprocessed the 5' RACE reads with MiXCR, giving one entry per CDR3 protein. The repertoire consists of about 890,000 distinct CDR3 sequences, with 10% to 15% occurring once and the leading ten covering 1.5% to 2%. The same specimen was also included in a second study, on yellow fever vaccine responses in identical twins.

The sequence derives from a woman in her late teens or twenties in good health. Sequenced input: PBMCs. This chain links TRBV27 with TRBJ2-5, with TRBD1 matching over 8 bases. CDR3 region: CASKKLRTGETQYF. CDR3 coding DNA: TGTGCCAGCAAAAAACTACGGACAGGGGAGACCCAGTACTTC.